Listed below are T cell receptor beta chains from one sample, sequenced in a study of cytomegalovirus exposure and HLA in healthy donors. The method was immunoSEQ multiplex PCR; TCRdb's version includes in-frame clones alone and lacks a portion of them. This table holds 65,000 to 85,000 clones, 90% to 95% found once. Input material: PBMCs. The receptors originated from a woman aged 18-30 years in good health and CMV-seronegative. Each CDR3 is given with its conserved first and last residue. D genes are given only for firm matches. Only some rows state a clone size, as once, few, many or a class for expanded clones.

J gene: TRBJ2-7; clone size: once; D gene: NA; V gene: TRBV10-1; CDR3 DNA: TGCGCCAGCAGGTATGAGAGACAGCTCTACGAGCAGTACTTC; CDR3 protein: CASRYERQLYEQYF
J gene: TRBJ2-5; clone size: NA; D gene: NA; V gene: TRBV27; CDR3 DNA: TGTGCCAGCAAATTAATGGGGCTCGGCAAAGAGACCCAGTACTTC; CDR3 protein: CASKLMGLGKETQYF
J gene: TRBJ2-2; clone size: NA; D gene: NA; V gene: TRBV28; CDR3 DNA: TGTGCCAGCATTCTCGGGAGCTTTCCCGGGGAGCTGTTTTTT; CDR3 protein: CASILGSFPGELFF
J gene: TRBJ2-7; clone size: NA; D gene: TRBD2; V gene: TRBV7-2; CDR3 DNA: TGTGCCAGCAGCTTAGGGTGGCGGGGGGGCTACGAGCAGTACTTC; CDR3 protein: CASSLGWRGGYEQYF
J gene: TRBJ2-1; clone size: NA; D gene: NA; V gene: TRBV28; CDR3 DNA: TGTGCCAGCAGACGCGACACCGCGGGCGAGCAGTTCTTC; CDR3 protein: CASRRDTAGEQFF
J gene: TRBJ1-5; clone size: NA; D gene: NA; V gene: TRBV5-4; CDR3 DNA: TGTGCCAGCAGCTTGAAAGGGGATAGCAATCAGCCCCAGCATTTT; CDR3 protein: CASSLKGDSNQPQHF
J gene: TRBJ2-3; clone size: NA; D gene: TRBD2; V gene: TRBV19; CDR3 DNA: TGTGCCAGTAGTATAGGGCGCGGGAGGCGTCCAGATACGCAGTATTTT; CDR3 protein: CASSIGRGRRPDTQYF
J gene: TRBJ1-2; clone size: NA; D gene: TRBD1; V gene: TRBV5-1; CDR3 DNA: TGCGCCAGCAGCTTGGGCGGGACAGGGCCTTATGGCTACACCTTC; CDR3 protein: CASSLGGTGPYGYTF
J gene: TRBJ2-3; clone size: NA; D gene: NA; V gene: TRBV6-5; CDR3 DNA: TGTGCCAGCAGTCTCGGAGATACGCAGTATTTT; CDR3 protein: CASSLGDTQYF
J gene: TRBJ2-5; clone size: NA; D gene: TRBD2; V gene: TRBV13; CDR3 DNA: TGTGCCAGCAGCCCACCCCTAGCGGGGGGGCAAGAGACCCAGTACTTC; CDR3 protein: CASSPPLAGGQETQYF
J gene: TRBJ1-3; clone size: NA; D gene: NA; V gene: TRBV9; CDR3 DNA: TGTGCCAGCAGCCCCGACGGACACTCTGGAAACACCATATATTTT; CDR3 protein: CASSPDGHSGNTIYF
J gene: TRBJ1-4; clone size: NA; D gene: TRBD1; V gene: TRBV7-2; CDR3 DNA: TGTGCCAGCAGCTCGGACAGGGGAGGTGAAAAACTGTTTTTT; CDR3 protein: CASSSDRGGEKLFF
J gene: TRBJ2-2; clone size: NA; D gene: NA; V gene: TRBV7-2; CDR3 DNA: TGTGCCAGCAGCCCCCGGAGGGGCGGGTCCACCGGGGAGCTGTTTTTT; CDR3 protein: CASSPRRGGSTGELFF
J gene: TRBJ1-1; clone size: NA; D gene: NA; V gene: TRBV2; CDR3 DNA: TGTGCCAGCAGTGAAGCAGGGACATCCTATGAAGCTTTCTTT; CDR3 protein: CASSEAGTSYEAFF
J gene: TRBJ2-1; clone size: NA; D gene: TRBD2; V gene: TRBV18; CDR3 DNA: TGTGCCAGCTCACCCCTAGCGGGGGGGGGATCCTACAATGAGCAGTTCTTC; CDR3 protein: CASSPLAGGGSYNEQFF
J gene: TRBJ2-1; clone size: NA; D gene: TRBD2; V gene: TRBV19; CDR3 DNA: TGTGCCAGTAGTAGCAGGACTAGCGGTGACAATGAGCAGTTCTTC; CDR3 protein: CASSSRTSGDNEQFF
J gene: TRBJ2-3; clone size: once; D gene: TRBD2; V gene: TRBV4-3; CDR3 DNA: TGCGCCAGCAGCCCTCAATTGACTAGCGGAAACACAGATACGCAGTATTTT; CDR3 protein: CASSPQLTSGNTDTQYF
J gene: TRBJ2-7; clone size: NA; D gene: NA; V gene: TRBV12-2; CDR3 DNA: TGTGCAAGTCGCCTCTCCCGGGGTAGCGGGGGGACGGACGAGCAGTACTTC; CDR3 protein: CASRLSRGSGGTDEQYF
J gene: TRBJ2-2; clone size: NA; D gene: TRBD1; V gene: TRBV5-1; CDR3 DNA: TGCGCCAGCAGCCACGACAGGGGATACACCGGGGAGCTGTTTTTT; CDR3 protein: CASSHDRGYTGELFF
J gene: TRBJ2-2; clone size: NA; D gene: TRBD1; V gene: TRBV18; CDR3 DNA: TGTGCCAGCTCACGGGACAGAGGCATAGGCACCGGGGAGCTGTTTTTT; CDR3 protein: CASSRDRGIGTGELFF
J gene: TRBJ2-7; clone size: NA; D gene: NA; V gene: TRBV5-6; CDR3 DNA: TGTGCCAGCAGCTTGGGCCAGGGAGGCGAGCAGTACTTC; CDR3 protein: CASSLGQGGEQYF
J gene: TRBJ1-1; clone size: NA; D gene: NA; V gene: TRBV2; CDR3 DNA: TGTGCCAGCATTCGGACAGCTGTCGCGATGAACACTGAAGCTTTCTTT; CDR3 protein: CASIRTAVAMNTEAFF
J gene: TRBJ2-3; clone size: once; D gene: TRBD2; V gene: TRBV10-3; CDR3 DNA: TGTGCCATCAGTGAGGGACTAGCGGGAGCCGGAGATACGCAGTATTTT; CDR3 protein: CAISEGLAGAGDTQYF
J gene: TRBJ2-3; clone size: NA; D gene: NA; V gene: TRBV29-1; CDR3 DNA: TGCAGCGTCACGACAGATGGAAGTAATACGCAGTATTTT; CDR3 protein: CSVTTDGSNTQYF
J gene: TRBJ1-1; clone size: NA; D gene: TRBD1; V gene: TRBV5-4; CDR3 DNA: TGTGCCAGCAGCATCGGGACAGGGTACACTGAAGCTTTCTTT; CDR3 protein: CASSIGTGYTEAFF
J gene: TRBJ2-5; clone size: NA; D gene: NA; V gene: TRBV11-2; CDR3 DNA: TGTGCCAGCAGCTTTTTCGGGCAAGAGACCCAGTACTTC; CDR3 protein: CASSFFGQETQYF
J gene: TRBJ1-5; clone size: NA; D gene: TRBD1; V gene: TRBV6-4; CDR3 DNA: TGTGCCAGCAGTGGTGACAGGGGGATAAATCAGCCCCAGCATTTT; CDR3 protein: CASSGDRGINQPQHF
J gene: TRBJ2-7; clone size: once; D gene: TRBD1; V gene: TRBV14; CDR3 DNA: TGTGCCAGCAGCCACCTACCGGGACAGGAGTCCTACGAGCAGTACTTC; CDR3 protein: CASSHLPGQESYEQYF
J gene: TRBJ1-1; clone size: NA; D gene: NA; V gene: TRBV9; CDR3 DNA: TGTGCCAGCAGCGTAGGGCTACTAACTGAAGCTTTCTTT; CDR3 protein: CASSVGLLTEAFF
J gene: TRBJ2-5; clone size: NA; D gene: TRBD2; V gene: TRBV6-5; CDR3 DNA: TGTGCCAGCAGTAGACTAGCGGAAGAGACCCAGTACTTC; CDR3 protein: CASSRLAEETQYF
J gene: TRBJ1-2; clone size: NA; D gene: TRBD1; V gene: TRBV2; CDR3 DNA: TGTGCCAGCAGCCCTCGGACAGGGGGAGATGGCTACACCTTC; CDR3 protein: CASSPRTGGDGYTF
J gene: TRBJ2-2; clone size: NA; D gene: NA; V gene: TRBV4-3; CDR3 DNA: TGCGCCAGCAGCCCTCCCAACAGGGCTGGGGAGCTGTTTTTT; CDR3 protein: CASSPPNRAGELFF
J gene: TRBJ1-1; clone size: NA; D gene: NA; V gene: TRBV6-5; CDR3 DNA: TGTGCCAGCAGTTCCCTTGAGGCTGAAGCTTTCTTT; CDR3 protein: CASSSLEAEAFF
J gene: TRBJ1-2; clone size: NA; D gene: NA; V gene: TRBV7-9; CDR3 DNA: TGTGCCAGCAGCTTCGTGGGGCTGAACTATGGCTACACCTTC; CDR3 protein: CASSFVGLNYGYTF
J gene: TRBJ1-2; clone size: NA; D gene: TRBD1; V gene: TRBV4-3; CDR3 DNA: TGCGCCAGCAGCCAAGATAAGGCAGGGGGCGATAACACACGGGGCTACACCTTC; CDR3 protein: CASSQDKAGGDNTRGYTF